This T cell receptor beta chain was found in a study of OX40 agonist ivuxolimab in advanced cancers. The CDR3 covers 15 residues. Per the germline V gene, CDR1 is MNHEY and CDR2 is SVGAGI. J lost 6 bases, V lost 6 bases, and 8 bases had no gene match. The table came from immunoSEQ multiplex PCR; TCRdb's copy has only in-frame clones and leaves some out. Of tens of thousands of clones in the sample, roughly nine tenths were seen once. The TCR was taken from an adult with an advanced solid tumor such as melanoma, head and neck, liver or kidney cancer. V usage is TRBV6-5 and J usage is TRBJ2-7; 13 bases align to TRBD2. Sequencing was performed on CD4+ or CD8+ T cells sorted from blood, taken in a trial of the OX40 agonist ivuxolimab. CDR3 in amino acids: CASRSRTSGRVEQYF. The CDR3 nucleotides read TGTGCCAGCAGATCCAGGACTAGCGGGAGAGTCGAGCAGTACTTC.